This T cell receptor beta chain derives from a study of T-cell memory formation after mild COVID-19 (dated by TCRdb to about 2021). With respect to the entire study: TCR sequence clusters from the two donors were largely donor specific. In two donors, T-cell clones that expanded and contracted after mild COVID-19 were tracked by sequencing TCRalpha and TCRbeta repertoires over time. Two young, previously healthy adult volunteers, one female and one male, were included in the cohort.

The paper's findings and limits, for the study overall: Contracting CD4+ clones were located mainly in the CM and EM memory subsets, whereas CD8+ clones were found to be enriched in EMRA. Some responding clones were detected in pre-infection memory, suggesting pre-existing cross-reactive memory T cells joined the SARS-CoV-2 response. Balanced CD4/CD8 phenotypes were observed for clones contracting from day 15 to 85, whereas a bias towards CD4+ was observed for a second wave of clones expanding from day 15 to 37. Only a couple of mild cases were covered in the study, and larger cohorts including severe cases with pre-infection samples were considered necessary. The second-wave clones that peaked on day 37 were not confirmed to be SARS-CoV-2 specific.

PBMCs were isolated by Ficoll-Paque density gradient centrifugation. The instrument given in TCRdb is Illumina NovaSeq 6000. Using 5'RACE with constant-segment primers, TCRalpha and TCRbeta cDNA libraries were constructed, with sample barcodes and unique molecular identifiers added in the process. Trizol reagent was used to extract RNA from every sample. The libraries were amplified in two PCR steps, and the second step added a second sample barcode and Illumina TruSeq adapters. The libraries were sequenced on an Illumina NovaSeq using 2 x 150 bp paired-end reads. In the paper's pipeline: With migec v1.2.7, reads were demultiplexed and then collapsed into UMI-guided consensus sequences. Using mixcr v2.1.11, the UMI consensuses were aligned to TRA and TRB V and J templates and assembled into clonotypes. Clonotypes were classified as expanded or contracted when called significant by both edgeR and NoisET, with noise models trained on biological replicates. For edgeR calls, the thresholds were a false discovery rate-adjusted p below 0.01 and a log2 fold-change of 1. As an exploratory analysis of dynamics, max-normalized trajectories of the 1000 most abundant clonotypes were examined with PCA combined with hierarchical clustering. The CD4 or CD8 phenotype of responding clones was assigned using the separately sequenced CD4+ and CD8+ repertoires. TCRdb ran its own pipeline on the public reads, namely fastp trimming at Q25 and MiXCR clone calling, and kept in-frame beta chains. Entries are consolidated by CDR3 protein sequence, retaining the most common genes and DNA. For this entry, the V and J calls and clone size follow TCRdb and not the study's own pipeline. This sample lists roughly 620,000 distinct CDR3 sequences; roughly 17% were detected once. Jointly, the top ten make up about 12% of the sample.

This clonotype came up a few times. The specificity of this receptor is unknown. Base qualities are not recorded, but no much larger clone differs from it by a single base. Sequencing was performed on PBMCs or a T cell subset sorted from them (not recorded which). This clonotype was sampled from an adult woman who had mild COVID-19 (a few samples of this study predate the infection). The sample titles of this study are shuffled in the database, so cell type and time point are left out; the donor was told from shared clones.

CDR3 region: CAISVASGGDNEQFF. In nucleotide form, the sequence is TGTGCCATCAGTGTGGCAAGCGGGGGCGACAATGAGCAGTTCTTC. This sequence uses TRBV10-3 and TRBJ2-1; the junction holds 8 bases that match TRBD2. Trimming accounts for 4 bases at V and 5 bases at J, while the number of junction bases matched to no gene is 7. CDR1 and CDR2, looked up from the germline V gene, are ENHRY and SYGVKD. The CDR3 runs 15 residues from the cysteine to the phenylalanine. Only CDR3 DNA is held: 45 bases, read in frame from base 1.